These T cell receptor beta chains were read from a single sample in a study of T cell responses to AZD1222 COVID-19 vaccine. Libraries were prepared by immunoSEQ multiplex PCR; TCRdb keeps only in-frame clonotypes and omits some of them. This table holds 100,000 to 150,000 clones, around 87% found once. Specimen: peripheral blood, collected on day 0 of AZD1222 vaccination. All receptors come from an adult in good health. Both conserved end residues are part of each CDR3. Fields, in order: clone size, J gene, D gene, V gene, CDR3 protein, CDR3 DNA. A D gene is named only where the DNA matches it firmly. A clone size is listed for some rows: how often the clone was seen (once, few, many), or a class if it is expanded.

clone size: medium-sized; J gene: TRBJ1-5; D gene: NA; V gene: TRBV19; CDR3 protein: CASEQGNQPQHF; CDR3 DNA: TGTGCCAGTGAACAGGGAAATCAGCCCCAGCATTTT
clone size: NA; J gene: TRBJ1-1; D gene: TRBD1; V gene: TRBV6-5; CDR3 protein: CASGPGGAGASEAFF; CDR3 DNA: TGTGCCAGTGGTCCAGGGGGCGCCGGGGCGAGTGAAGCTTTCTTT
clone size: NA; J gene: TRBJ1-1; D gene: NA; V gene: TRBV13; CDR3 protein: CASSLERSYTEAFF; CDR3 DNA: TGTGCCAGCAGCTTAGAGCGGAGCTACACTGAAGCTTTCTTT
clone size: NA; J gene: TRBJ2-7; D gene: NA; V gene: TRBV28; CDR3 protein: CASRPGQSYEQYF; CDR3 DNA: TGTGCCAGCAGACCGGGACAATCCTACGAGCAGTACTTC
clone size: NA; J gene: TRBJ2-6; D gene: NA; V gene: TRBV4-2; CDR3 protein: CASSQDLGGLSSGANVLTF; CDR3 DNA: TGTGCCAGCAGCCAAGATTTGGGGGGTCTAAGCTCTGGGGCCAACGTCCTGACTTTC
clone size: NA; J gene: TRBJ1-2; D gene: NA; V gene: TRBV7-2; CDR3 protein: CASSLRSGGNYGYTF; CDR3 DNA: TGTGCCAGCAGCTTACGATCGGGGGGCAACTATGGCTACACCTTC
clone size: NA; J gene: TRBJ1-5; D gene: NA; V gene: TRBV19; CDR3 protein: CASSQQGQGQPQHF; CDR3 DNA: TGTGCCAGTAGTCAACAGGGTCAAGGGCAGCCCCAGCATTTT
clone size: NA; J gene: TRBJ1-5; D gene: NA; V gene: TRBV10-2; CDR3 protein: CASRPGGGNQPQHF; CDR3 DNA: TGCGCCAGCAGGCCAGGAGGGGGCAATCAGCCCCAGCATTTT
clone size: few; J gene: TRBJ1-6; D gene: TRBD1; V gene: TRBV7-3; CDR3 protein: CASSLQGGSPLHF; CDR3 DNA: TGTGCCAGCAGCTTACAGGGGGGTTCACCCCTCCACTTT
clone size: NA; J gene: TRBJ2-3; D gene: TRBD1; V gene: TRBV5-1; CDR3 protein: CASSSGQGGTDTQYF; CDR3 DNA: TGCGCCAGCAGCTCCGGACAGGGCGGCACAGATACGCAGTATTTT
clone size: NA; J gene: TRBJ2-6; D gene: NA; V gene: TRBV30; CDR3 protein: CAGARNTGANVLTF; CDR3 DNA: TGTGCCGGGGCTAGGAATACTGGGGCCAACGTCCTGACTTTC
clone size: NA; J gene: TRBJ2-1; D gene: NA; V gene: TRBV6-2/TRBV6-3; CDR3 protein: CASSQPAYNEQFF; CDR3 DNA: TGTGCCAGCAGCCAACCGGCCTACAATGAGCAGTTCTTC
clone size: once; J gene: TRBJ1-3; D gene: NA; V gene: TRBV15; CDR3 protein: CATSRALGGLGNTIYF; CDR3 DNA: TGTGCCACCAGCAGGGCATTGGGGGGGCTCGGAAACACCATATATTTT
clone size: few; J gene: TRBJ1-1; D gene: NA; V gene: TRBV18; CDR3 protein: CASSPLLKQGMDTEAFF; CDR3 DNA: TGTGCCAGCTCACCACTTTTAAAACAGGGAATGGACACTGAAGCTTTCTTT
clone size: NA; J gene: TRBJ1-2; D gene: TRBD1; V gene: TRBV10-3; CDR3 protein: CAISEATGTGWRGYTF; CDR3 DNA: TGTGCCATCAGTGAGGCAACCGGGACAGGGTGGCGAGGCTACACCTTC
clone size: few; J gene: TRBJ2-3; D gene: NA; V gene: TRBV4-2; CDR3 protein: CASSLASATDTQYF; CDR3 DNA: TGTGCCAGCAGCCTCGCTAGCGCCACAGATACGCAGTATTTT
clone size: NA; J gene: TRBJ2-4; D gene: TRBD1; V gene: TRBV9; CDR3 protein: CASSEGQKNIQYF; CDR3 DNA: TGTGCCAGCAGCGAGGGACAGAAAAACATTCAGTACTTC
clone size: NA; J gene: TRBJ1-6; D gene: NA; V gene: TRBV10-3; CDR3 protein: CAISEFAGVTYNSPLHF; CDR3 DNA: TGTGCCATCAGTGAATTTGCGGGGGTCACCTATAATTCACCCCTCCACTTT
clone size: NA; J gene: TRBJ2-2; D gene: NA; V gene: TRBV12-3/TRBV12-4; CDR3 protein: CASSFAMTGELFF; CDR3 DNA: TGTGCCAGCAGTTTCGCTATGACCGGGGAGCTGTTTTTT
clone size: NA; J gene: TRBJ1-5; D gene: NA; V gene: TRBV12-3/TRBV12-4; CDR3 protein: CASSLGDQPQHF; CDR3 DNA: TGTGCCAGCAGTTTAGGGGACCAGCCCCAGCATTTT
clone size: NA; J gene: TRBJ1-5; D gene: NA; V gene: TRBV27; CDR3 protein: CATRRVGDQPQHF; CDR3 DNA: TGTGCCACACGACGGGTTGGAGATCAGCCCCAGCATTTT
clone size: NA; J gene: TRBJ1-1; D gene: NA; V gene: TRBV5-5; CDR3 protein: CASSLASYRVQAFF; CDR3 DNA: TGTGCCAGCAGCCTTGCGAGTTACAGGGTTCAAGCTTTCTTT
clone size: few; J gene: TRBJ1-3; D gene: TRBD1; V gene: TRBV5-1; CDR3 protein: CASSLSGQGRNTIYF; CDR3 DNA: TGCGCCAGCAGCTTGTCGGGACAGGGGAGAAACACCATATATTTT
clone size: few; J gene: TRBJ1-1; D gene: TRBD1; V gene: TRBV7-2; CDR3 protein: CASSLAGQLNTEAFF; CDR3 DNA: TGTGCCAGCAGCTTAGCGGGACAGTTGAACACTGAAGCTTTCTTT
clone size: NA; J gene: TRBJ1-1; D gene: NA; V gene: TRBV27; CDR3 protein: CASSAPGVGNTEAFF; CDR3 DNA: TGTGCCAGCAGTGCCCCGGGGGTCGGGAACACTGAAGCTTTCTTT
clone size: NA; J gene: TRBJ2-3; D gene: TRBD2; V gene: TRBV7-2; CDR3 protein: CASSSLAGTDTQYF; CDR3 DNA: TGTGCCAGCAGCTCACTAGCGGGCACAGATACGCAGTATTTT
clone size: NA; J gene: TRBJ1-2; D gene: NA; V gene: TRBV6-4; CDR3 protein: CASYWGHWDGYTF; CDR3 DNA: TGTGCCAGTTACTGGGGACATTGGGATGGCTACACCTTC
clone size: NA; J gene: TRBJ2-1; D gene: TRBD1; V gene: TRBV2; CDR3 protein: CASRPGTGSNEQFF; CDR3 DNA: TGTGCCAGCAGACCCGGGACAGGGTCCAATGAGCAGTTCTTC
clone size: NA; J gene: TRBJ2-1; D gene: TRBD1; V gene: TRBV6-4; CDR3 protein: CASSVTPTGQAFNEQFF; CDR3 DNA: TGTGCCAGCAGTGTCACACCGACGGGACAGGCATTCAATGAGCAGTTCTTC
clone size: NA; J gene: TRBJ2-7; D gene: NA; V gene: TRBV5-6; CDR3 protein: CASSLVRRNYEQYF; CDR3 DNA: TGTGCCAGCAGCTTGGTTCGCAGAAATTACGAGCAGTACTTC
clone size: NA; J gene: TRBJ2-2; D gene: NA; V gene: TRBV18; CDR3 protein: CASSTRDLANTGELFF; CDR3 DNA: TGTGCCAGCTCAACAAGGGACCTCGCGAACACCGGGGAGCTGTTTTTT
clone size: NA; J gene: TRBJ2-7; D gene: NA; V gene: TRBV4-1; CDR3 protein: CASSQDLYEQYF; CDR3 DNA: TGCGCCAGCAGCCAAGATCTGTACGAGCAGTACTTC
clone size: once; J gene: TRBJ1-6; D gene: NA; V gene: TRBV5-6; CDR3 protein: CASSLAGIYNSPLHF; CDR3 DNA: TGTGCCAGCAGCTTGGCGGGGATCTATAATTCACCCCTCCACTTT
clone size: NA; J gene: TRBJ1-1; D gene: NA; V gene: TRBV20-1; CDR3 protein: CSADLNTEAFF; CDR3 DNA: TGCAGTGCGGACCTTAACACTGAAGCTTTCTTT
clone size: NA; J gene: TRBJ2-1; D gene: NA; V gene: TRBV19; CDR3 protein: CASRGQGGPNEQFF; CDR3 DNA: TGTGCCAGTAGGGGGCAGGGTGGGCCGAATGAGCAGTTCTTC
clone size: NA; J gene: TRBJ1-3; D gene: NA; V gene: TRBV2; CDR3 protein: CASSVEPRPGNTIYF; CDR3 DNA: TGTGCCAGCAGTGTAGAGCCGAGGCCTGGAAACACCATATATTTT
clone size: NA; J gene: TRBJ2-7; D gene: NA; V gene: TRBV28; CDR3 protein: CASSLPQVPGVSYEQYF; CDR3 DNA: TGTGCCAGCAGTTTACCCCAGGTCCCAGGGGTCTCCTACGAGCAGTACTTC
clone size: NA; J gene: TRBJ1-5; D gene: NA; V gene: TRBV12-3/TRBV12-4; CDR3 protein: CASTSSNQPQHF; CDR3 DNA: TGTGCCAGCACCTCAAGTAATCAGCCCCAGCATTTT
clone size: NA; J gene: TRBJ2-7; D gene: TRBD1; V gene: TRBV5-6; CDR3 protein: CASSYAGTGGLLNEQYF; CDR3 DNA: TGTGCCAGCAGCTACGCCGGGACAGGGGGCCTCCTGAACGAGCAGTACTTC
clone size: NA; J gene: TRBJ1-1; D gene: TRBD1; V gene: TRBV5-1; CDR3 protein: CASSLQGVNTEAFF; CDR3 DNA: TGCGCCAGCAGCTTGCAGGGGGTGAACACTGAAGCTTTCTTT
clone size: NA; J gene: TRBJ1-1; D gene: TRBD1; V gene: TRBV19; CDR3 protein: CASKDRGRRMNTEAFF; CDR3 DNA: TGTGCCAGTAAGGACAGGGGGCGAAGGATGAACACTGAAGCTTTCTTT
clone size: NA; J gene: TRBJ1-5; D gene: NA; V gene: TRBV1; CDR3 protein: CTSSPRSGTNKIAVCQPQHF; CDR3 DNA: TGCACCAGCAGCCCCCGGTCCGGGACAAATAAAATAGCTGTGTGTCAGCCCCAGCATTTT
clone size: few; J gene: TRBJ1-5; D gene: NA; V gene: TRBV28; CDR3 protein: CATLPSGPQGSSNQPQHF; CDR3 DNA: TGTGCCACCCTACCTTCGGGACCTCAGGGGAGTAGCAATCAGCCCCAGCATTTT
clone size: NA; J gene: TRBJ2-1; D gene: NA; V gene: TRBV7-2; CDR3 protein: CASSSESRYNEQFF; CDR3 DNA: TGTGCCAGCAGCTCGGAGAGTCGTTACAATGAGCAGTTCTTC
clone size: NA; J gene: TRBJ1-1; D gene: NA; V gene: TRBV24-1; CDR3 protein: CATSQGPSEAFF; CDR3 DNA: TGTGCCACCAGTCAGGGTCCCTCTGAAGCTTTCTTT
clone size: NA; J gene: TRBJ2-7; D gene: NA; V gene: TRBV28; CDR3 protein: CASSFLSGKREQYF; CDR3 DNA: TGTGCCAGCAGTTTCCTGTCAGGGAAGCGCGAGCAGTACTTC